This T cell receptor beta chain was identified in a study of radiation and T cells in renal cell carcinoma. Across the study: Nephrectomy followed 15 Gy stereotactic body radiation by 4 weeks.

Time point of the sample: blood 2 weeks post-SBRT. The treatment was: 15 Gy SBRT to primary tumor, nephrectomy 4 weeks later. This clone occurred many times. Repertoires were generated with immunoSEQ multiplex PCR, while TCRdb's copy carries only in-frame clones and drops some. The sample holds some 130,000 clones; about 81% are singletons and the top ten take under 2.5%. The CDR3 is made up of 14 amino acids. Germline values: CDR1 LNHDA, CDR2 SQIVND (reference sequence). V was clipped by 3 bases and J by 10 bases, with 13 bases between them. This sequence joins TRBV19 and TRBJ1-6, with a weak D call TRBD1 (5 bases). This TCR was sampled from an older woman with renal cell carcinoma. This sample comprised blood, obtained from a patient whose treatment included radiotherapy and nephrectomy. The CDR3 region is CASSMGGGKSPLHF. In DNA form, the CDR3 reads TGTGCCAGTAGTATGGGCGGGGGGAAATCACCCCTCCACTTT.